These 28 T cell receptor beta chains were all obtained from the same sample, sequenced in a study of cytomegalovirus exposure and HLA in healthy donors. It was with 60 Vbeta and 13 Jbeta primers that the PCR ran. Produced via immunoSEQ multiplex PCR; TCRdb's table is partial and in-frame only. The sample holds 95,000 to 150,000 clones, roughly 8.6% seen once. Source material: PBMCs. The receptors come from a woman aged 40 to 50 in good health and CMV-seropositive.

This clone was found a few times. The CDR3 DNA is TGTGCTAGTGCCCTGACAGAGAACACTGAAGCTTTCTTT. This translates into CASALTENTEAFF. V is TRBV12-5 and J is TRBJ1-1; TRBD1 might be the D (5 bases). This CDR3 has 13 residues. V lost 7 bases and J 1 base, leaving 10 bases between the germline ends. CDR1 and CDR2 from the germline V gene are LGHNT and FRNRAP.

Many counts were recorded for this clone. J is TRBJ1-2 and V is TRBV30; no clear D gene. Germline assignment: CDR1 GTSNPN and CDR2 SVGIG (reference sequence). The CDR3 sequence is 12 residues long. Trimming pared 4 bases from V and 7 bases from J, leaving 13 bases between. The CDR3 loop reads CAWTLGFGGYTF. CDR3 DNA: TGTGCCTGGACGCTAGGATTTGGTGGCTACACCTTC.

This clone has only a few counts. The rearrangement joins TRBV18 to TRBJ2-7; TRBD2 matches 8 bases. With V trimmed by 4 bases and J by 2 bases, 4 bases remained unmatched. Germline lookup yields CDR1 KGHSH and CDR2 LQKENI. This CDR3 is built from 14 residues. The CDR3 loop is CASSLAGNTYEQYF. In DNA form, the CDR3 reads TGTGCCAGCTCACTAGCGGGGAATACCTACGAGCAGTACTTC.

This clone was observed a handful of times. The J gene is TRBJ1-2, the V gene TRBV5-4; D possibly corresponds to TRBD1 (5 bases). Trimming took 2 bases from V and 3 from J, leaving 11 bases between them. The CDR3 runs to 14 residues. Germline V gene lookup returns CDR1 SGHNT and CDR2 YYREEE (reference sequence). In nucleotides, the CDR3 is TGTGCCAGCAGCTTAAGAATGACAGACTATGGCTACACCTTC. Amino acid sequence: CASSLRMTDYGYTF.

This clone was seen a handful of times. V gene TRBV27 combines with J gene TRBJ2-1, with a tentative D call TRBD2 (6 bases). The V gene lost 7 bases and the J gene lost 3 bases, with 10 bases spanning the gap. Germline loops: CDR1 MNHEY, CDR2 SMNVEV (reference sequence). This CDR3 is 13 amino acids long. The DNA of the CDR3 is TGTGCCAGCACCGGGGGTTACTACAATGAGCAGTTCTTC. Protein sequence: CASTGGYYNEQFF.

This CDR3 is CASTTPGTVSTGQYF. As DNA, the CDR3 is TGTGCCAGCACCACTCCCGGGACAGTCAGTACCGGGCAGTACTTC. The genes are TRBV2 and TRBJ2-7, with 7 positions matching TRBD1. The CDR3 runs 15 residues. After removal of 7 bases from V and 9 bases from J, the junction contained 18 bases not matched to a gene. Germline assignment: CDR1 SNHLY and CDR2 FYNNEI.

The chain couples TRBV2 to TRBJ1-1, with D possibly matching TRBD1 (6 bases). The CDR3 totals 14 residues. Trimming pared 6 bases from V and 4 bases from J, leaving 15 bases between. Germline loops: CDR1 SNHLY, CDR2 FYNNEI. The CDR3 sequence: CASSPNRASTEAFF. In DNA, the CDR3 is TGTGCCAGCAGCCCTAACAGGGCTAGCACTGAAGCTTTCTTT. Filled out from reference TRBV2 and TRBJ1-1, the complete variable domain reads EPEVTQTPSHQVTQMGQEVILRCVPISNHLYFYWYRQILGQKVEFLVSFYNNEISEKSEIFDDQFSVERPDGSNFTLKIRSTKLEDSAMYFCASSPNRASTEAFFGQGTRLTVV.

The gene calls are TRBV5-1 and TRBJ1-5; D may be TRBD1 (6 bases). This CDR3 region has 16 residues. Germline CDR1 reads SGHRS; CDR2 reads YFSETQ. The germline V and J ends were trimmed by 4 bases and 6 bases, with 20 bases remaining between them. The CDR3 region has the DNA TGCGCCAGCAGCCCGGGGAACCAACAGGGAATTCAGCCCCAGCATTTT. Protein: CASSPGNQQGIQPQHF.

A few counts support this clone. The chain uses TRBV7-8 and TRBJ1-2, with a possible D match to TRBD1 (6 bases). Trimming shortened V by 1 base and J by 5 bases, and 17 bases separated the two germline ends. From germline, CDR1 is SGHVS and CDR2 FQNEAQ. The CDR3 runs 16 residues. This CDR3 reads CASSLGGRGILYGYTF. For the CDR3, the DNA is TGTGCCAGCAGCTTAGGGGGGAGGGGGATTTTGTATGGCTACACCTTC.

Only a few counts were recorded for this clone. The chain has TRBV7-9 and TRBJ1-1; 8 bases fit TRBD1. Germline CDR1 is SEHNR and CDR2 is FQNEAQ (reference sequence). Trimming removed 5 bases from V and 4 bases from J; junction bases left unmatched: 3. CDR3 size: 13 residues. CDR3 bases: TGTGCCAGCAGCCCGGACAGGGTCACTGAAGCTTTCTTT. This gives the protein CASSPDRVTEAFF.

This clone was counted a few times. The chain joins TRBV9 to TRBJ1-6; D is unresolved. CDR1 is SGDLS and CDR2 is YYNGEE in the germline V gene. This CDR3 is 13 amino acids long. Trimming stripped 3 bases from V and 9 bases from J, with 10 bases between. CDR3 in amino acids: CASSGAGGSPLHF. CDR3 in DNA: TGTGCCAGCAGCGGGGCTGGAGGTTCACCCCTCCACTTT.

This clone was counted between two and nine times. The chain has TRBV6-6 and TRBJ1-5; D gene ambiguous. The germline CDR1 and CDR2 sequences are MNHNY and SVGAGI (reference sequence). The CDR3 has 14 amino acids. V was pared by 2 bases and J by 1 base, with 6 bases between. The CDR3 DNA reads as TGTGCCAGCAGTTACGGGCAGAGCAATCAGCCCCAGCATTTT. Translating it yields CASSYGQSNQPQHF.

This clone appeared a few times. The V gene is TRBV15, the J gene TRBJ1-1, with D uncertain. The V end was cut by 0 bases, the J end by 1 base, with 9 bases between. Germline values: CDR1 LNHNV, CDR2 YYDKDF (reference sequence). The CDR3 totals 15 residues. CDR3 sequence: CATSRDGHRNTEAFF. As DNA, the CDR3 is TGTGCCACCAGCAGAGATGGGCATCGGAACACTGAAGCTTTCTTT.

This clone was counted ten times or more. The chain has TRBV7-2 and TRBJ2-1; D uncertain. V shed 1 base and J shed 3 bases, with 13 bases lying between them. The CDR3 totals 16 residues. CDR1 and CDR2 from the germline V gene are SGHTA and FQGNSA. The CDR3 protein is CASSLVRLVVYNEQFF. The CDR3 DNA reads TGTGCCAGCAGCTTAGTGAGGCTAGTCGTCTACAATGAGCAGTTCTTC.

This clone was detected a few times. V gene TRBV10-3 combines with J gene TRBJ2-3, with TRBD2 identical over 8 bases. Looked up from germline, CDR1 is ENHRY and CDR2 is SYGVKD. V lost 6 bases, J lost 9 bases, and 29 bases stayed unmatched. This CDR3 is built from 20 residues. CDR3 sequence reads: CAISLGPTSGTRGGAGTQYF. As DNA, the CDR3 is TGTGCCATCAGCCTCGGTCCAACTTCTGGGACTAGGGGTGGAGCCGGGACGCAGTATTTT.

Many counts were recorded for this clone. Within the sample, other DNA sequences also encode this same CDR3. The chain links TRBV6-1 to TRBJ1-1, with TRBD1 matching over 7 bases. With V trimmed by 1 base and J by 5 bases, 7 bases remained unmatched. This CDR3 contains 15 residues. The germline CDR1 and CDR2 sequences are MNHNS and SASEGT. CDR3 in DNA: TGTGCCAGCAGTGAAGTCCGAGGGGGCGAGACTGAAGCTTTCTTT. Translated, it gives CASSEVRGGETEAFF.

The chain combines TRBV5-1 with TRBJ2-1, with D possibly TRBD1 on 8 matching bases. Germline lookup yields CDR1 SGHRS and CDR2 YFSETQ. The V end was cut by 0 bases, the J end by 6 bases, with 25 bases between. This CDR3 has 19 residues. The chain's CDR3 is CASSLGQGRRAGPFNEQFF. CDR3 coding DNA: TGCGCCAGCAGCTTGGGACAGGGGAGACGAGCGGGGCCTTTCAATGAGCAGTTCTTC.

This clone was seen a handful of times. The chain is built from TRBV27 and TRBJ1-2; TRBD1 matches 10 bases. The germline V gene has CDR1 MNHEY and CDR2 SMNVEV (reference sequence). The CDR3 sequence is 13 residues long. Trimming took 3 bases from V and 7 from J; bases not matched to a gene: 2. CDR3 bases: TGTGCCAGCAGTTTCTGGGACAGGGGTGGCTACACCTTC. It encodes CASSFWDRGGYTF.

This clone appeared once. In DNA form, the CDR3 reads TGTGCCAGCAGCTTAGACAAGAACTATGGCTACACCTTC. It translates to CASSLDKNYGYTF. This sequence joins TRBV11-1 and TRBJ1-2; no clear D gene. CDR1 and CDR2 from the germline V gene are SGHAT and FQDESV (reference sequence). Deletions cut 1 base from V and 2 bases from J, with 5 bases between. The CDR3 runs to 13 residues.

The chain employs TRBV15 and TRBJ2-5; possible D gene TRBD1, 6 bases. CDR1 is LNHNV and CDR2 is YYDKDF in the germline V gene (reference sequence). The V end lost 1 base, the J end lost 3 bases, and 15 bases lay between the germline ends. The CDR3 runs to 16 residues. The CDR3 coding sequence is TGTGCCACCAGCAGAGGAGGGGGTTGGGCTGAAGAGACCCAGTACTTC. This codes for CATSRGGGWAEETQYF. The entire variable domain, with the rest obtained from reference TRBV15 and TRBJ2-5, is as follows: DAMVIQNPRYQVTQFGKPVTLSCSQTLNHNVMYWYQQKSSQAPKLLFHYYDKDFNNEADTPDNFQSRRPNTSFCFLDIRSPGLGDTAMYLCATSRGGGWAEETQYFGPGTRLLVL.

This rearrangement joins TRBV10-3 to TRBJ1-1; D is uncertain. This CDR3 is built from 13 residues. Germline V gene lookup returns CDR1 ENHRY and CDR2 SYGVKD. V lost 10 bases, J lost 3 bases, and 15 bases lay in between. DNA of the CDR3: TGTGCCAGTACCGGAGGTCCCGACACTGAAGCTTTCTTT. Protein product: CASTGGPDTEAFF.

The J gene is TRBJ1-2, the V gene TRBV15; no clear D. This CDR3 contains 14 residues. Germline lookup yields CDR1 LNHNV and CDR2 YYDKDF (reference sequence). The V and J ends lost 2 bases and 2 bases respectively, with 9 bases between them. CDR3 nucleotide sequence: TGTGCCACCAGCAGACAACACCCGAACTATGGCTACACCTTC. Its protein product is CATSRQHPNYGYTF.

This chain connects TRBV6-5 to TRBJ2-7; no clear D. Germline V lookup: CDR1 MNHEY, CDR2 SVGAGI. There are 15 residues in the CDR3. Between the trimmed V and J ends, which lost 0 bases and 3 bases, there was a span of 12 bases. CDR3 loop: CASSYSQGGHYEQYF. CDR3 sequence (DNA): TGTGCCAGCAGTTACTCTCAAGGTGGGCACTACGAGCAGTACTTC.

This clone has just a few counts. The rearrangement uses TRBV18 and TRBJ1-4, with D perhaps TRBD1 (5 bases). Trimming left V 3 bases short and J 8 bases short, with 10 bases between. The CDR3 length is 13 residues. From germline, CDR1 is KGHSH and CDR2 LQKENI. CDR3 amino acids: CASSPRGVEKLFF. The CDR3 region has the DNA TGTGCCAGCTCACCCCGGGGGGTGGAAAAACTGTTTTTT.

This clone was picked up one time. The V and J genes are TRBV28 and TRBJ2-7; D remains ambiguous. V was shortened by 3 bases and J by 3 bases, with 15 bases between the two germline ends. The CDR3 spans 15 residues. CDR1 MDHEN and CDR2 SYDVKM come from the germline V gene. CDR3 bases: TGTGCCAGCAGTTTCGAGTCCCAACGTCACTACGAGCAGTACTTC. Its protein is CASSFESQRHYEQYF.

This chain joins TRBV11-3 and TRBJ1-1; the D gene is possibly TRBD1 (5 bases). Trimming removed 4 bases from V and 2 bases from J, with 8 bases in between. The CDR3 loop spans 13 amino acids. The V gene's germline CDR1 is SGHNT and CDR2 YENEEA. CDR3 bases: TGTGCCAGCAGCTCTGACAGAAACACTGAAGCTTTCTTT. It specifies CASSSDRNTEAFF.

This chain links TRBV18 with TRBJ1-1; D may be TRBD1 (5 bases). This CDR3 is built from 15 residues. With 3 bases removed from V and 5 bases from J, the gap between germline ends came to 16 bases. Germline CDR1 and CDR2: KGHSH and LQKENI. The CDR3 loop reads CASSPNTGLGTEAFF. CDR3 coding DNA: TGTGCCAGCTCACCGAACACAGGTTTGGGGACTGAAGCTTTCTTT. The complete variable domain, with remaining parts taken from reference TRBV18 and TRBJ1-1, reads NAGVMQNPRHLVRRRGQEARLRCSPMKGHSHVYWYRQLPEEGLKFMVYLQKENIIDESGMPKERFSAEFPKEGPSILRIQQVVRGDSAAYFCASSPNTGLGTEAFFGQGTRLTVV.

CDR3 amino acids: CASSLSQASYEQYF. CDR3 nucleotides: TGTGCCAGCAGCTTGTCACAGGCCTCCTACGAGCAGTACTTC. The chain combines TRBV5-6 with TRBJ2-7; a possible D gene is TRBD1 (5 bases). This CDR3 spans 14 amino acids. Trimming took off 1 base at V and 0 bases at J, with 8 bases between the two ends. Germline V lookup: CDR1 SGHDT, CDR2 YYEEEE.